This TCR beta chain was sequenced in a study of shared T cell receptors in the human thymus. V was shortened by 10 bases and J by 5 bases, with 13 bases between the two germline ends. Germline V lookup: CDR1 SGHKS, CDR2 YYEKEE (reference sequence). The CDR3 spans 13 residues. Generated by immunoSEQ multiplex PCR, the TCRdb table keeps only in-frame clones and is missing some. In the table there are more than 550,000 clones, over 75% of which are singletons. In addition, the sample was reused for a study of human thymus T cells.

This receptor was obtained from a girl in the first two years of life with a congenital heart defect. V is TRBV5-5 and J is TRBJ1-6, with D perhaps TRBD1 (5 bases). Sequencing was carried out using thymocytes. CDR3 in amino acids: CACQDTNNSPLHF. In DNA, the CDR3 is TGTGCCTGCCAGGACACAAATAATTCACCCCTCCACTTT. The variable domain in full, completed from reference TRBV5-5 and TRBJ1-6, reads DAGVTQSPTHLIKTRGQQVTLRCSPISGHKSVSWYQQVLGQGPQFIFQYYEKEERGRGNFPDRFSARQFPNYSSELNVNALLLGDSALYLCACQDTNNSPLHFGNGTRLTVT.